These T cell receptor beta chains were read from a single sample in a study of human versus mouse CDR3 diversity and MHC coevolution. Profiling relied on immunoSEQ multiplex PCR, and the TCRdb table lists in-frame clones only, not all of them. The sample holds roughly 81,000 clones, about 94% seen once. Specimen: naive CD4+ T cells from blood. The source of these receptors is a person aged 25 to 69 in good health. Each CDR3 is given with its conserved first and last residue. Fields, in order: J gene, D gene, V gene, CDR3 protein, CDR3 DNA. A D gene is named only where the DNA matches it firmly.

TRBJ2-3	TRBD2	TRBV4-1	CASSQLSVERTSGNPDTQYF	TGCGCCAGCAGCCAACTTTCCGTGGAAAGGACTAGCGGGAACCCAGATACGCAGTATTTT
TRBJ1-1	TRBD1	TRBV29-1	CSVGGQGGTEAFF	TGCAGCGTTGGAGGACAGGGCGGGACTGAAGCTTTCTTT
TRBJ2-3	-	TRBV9	CASSVDQRRTDTQYF	TGTGCCAGCAGCGTAGACCAGCGGCGCACAGATACGCAGTATTTT
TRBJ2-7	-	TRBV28	CASSPFYEQYF	TGTGCCAGCAGTCCCTTTTACGAGCAGTACTTC
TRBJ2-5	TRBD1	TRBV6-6	CASSYTTGVETQYF	TGTGCCAGCAGTTACACGACAGGGGTAGAGACCCAGTACTTC
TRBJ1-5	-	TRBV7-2	CASSFKGEGNQPQHF	TGTGCCAGCAGCTTTAAAGGGGAGGGCAATCAGCCCCAGCATTTT
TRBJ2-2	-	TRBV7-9	CASREGEGGELFF	TGTGCCAGCAGAGAGGGAGAGGGCGGGGAGCTGTTTTTT
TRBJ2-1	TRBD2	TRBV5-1	CASRSGTSGYNEQFF	TGCGCCAGCAGATCCGGGACTAGCGGGTACAATGAGCAGTTCTTC
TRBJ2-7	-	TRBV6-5	CASSLTGSEQYF	TGTGCCAGCAGTCTAACAGGCTCCGAGCAGTACTTC
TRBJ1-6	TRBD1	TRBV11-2	CASSLASTGVSPLHF	TGTGCCAGCAGCTTAGCCTCGACAGGGGTTTCACCCCTCCACTTT